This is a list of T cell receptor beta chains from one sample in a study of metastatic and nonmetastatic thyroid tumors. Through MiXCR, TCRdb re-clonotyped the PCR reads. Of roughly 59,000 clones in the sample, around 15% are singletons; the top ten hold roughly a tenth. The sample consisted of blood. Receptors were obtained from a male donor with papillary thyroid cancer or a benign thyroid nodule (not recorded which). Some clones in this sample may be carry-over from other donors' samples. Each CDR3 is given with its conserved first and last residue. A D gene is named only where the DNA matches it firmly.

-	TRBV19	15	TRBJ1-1	CASTQSARPYTEAFF
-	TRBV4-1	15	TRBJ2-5	CASSQDRQSQETQYF
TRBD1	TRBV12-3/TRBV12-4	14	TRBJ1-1	CASSRSGTGIEAFF
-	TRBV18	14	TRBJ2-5	CASSPMGTGETQYF
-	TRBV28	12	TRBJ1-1	CASSLGDTEAFF
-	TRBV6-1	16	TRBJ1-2	CASSVVNPRGPGGYTF
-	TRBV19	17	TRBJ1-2	CASTVEVFRGANYGYTF
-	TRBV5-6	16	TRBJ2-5	CASRGYMTVGQETQYF
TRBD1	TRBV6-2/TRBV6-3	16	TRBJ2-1	CASRDRALSSYNEQFF
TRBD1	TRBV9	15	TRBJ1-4	CASSVRQGQDEKLFF
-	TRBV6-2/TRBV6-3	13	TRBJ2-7	CASHPTGSYEQYF
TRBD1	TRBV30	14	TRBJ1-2	CASHGTGPNYGYTF
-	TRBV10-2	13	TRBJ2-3	CASSQFSTDTQYF